Presented here are 17 T cell receptor beta chains from one specimen sequenced in a study of neurological immune-mediated disorders. TCRdb independently ran MiXCR on the 5' RACE reads; one entry per CDR3 protein. This sample yields some 15,000 distinct CDR3 sequences, of which 3.5% are seen a single time; around 20% belongs to the top ten. The sequencing input was CD8+ T cells from blood. These receptors were obtained from a woman aged 40 to 50 in good health.

There are a few counts of this clonotype. V gene TRBV6-6 combines with J gene TRBJ2-1, with TRBD2 identical over 12 bases. Germline trimming cut 4 bases from V and 2 bases from J; bases unmatched to any gene: 3. The CDR3 spans 16 residues. Germline V gene sequence: CDR1 MNHNY, CDR2 SVGAGI (reference sequence). The CDR3 nucleotides read TGTGCCAGCAGTTCTGGACTAGCGGGACCCTACAATGAGCAGTTCTTC. Protein: CASSSGLAGPYNEQFF.

This clonotype was seen ten or more times. J is TRBJ2-1 and V is TRBV7-2; D is ambiguous. Trimming cost V 5 bases and J 6 bases, with 2 bases left between them. This CDR3 is built from 10 residues. The germline V gene encodes CDR1 SGHTA and CDR2 FQGNSA. CDR3 sequence: CASSINEQFF. The CDR3 DNA reads as TGTGCCAGCAGCATCAATGAGCAGTTCTTC.

This clonotype was counted at least ten times. The chain joins TRBV4-1 to TRBJ2-7; the match to TRBD1 covers 10 bases. V dropped 4 bases and J dropped 4; count of bases not matched to a gene: 7. This CDR3 comprises 15 residues. Per the germline V gene, CDR1 is MGHRA and CDR2 is YSYEKL. In nucleotides, the CDR3 is TGCGCCAGCAGCCTCCGGGACAGGGGACTGTACGAGCAGTACTTC. Protein product: CASSLRDRGLYEQYF.

This clonotype was detected many times. The V and J genes are TRBV11-2 and TRBJ2-3; tentative D call: TRBD2 (5 bases). From germline, CDR1 is SGHAT and CDR2 FQNNGV. The V gene lost 1 base and the J gene lost 2 bases, with 10 bases spanning the gap. This CDR3 region has 15 residues. In DNA form, the CDR3 reads TGTGCCAGCAGCTTAGGTCGAGGGCCCACAGATACGCAGTATTTT. It is translated as CASSLGRGPTDTQYF.

The chain employs TRBV5-1 and TRBJ2-1; D assignment may be TRBD1 or TRBD2 (5 bases each). V was clipped by 4 bases and J by 9 bases, with 20 bases between them. The CDR3 is made up of 15 amino acids. Germline V gene lookup returns CDR1 SGHRS and CDR2 YFSETQ. The CDR3 protein is CASSPTGTPVVEQFF. Here the CDR3 DNA reads TGCGCCAGCAGCCCAACCGGGACGCCGGTTGTTGAGCAGTTCTTC.

The table lists this clonotype with many counts. This chain connects TRBV20-1 to TRBJ1-1, with TRBD1 identical over 8 bases. CDR1 DFQATT and CDR2 SNEGSKA come from the germline V gene (reference sequence). The ends lost 6 bases at V and 5 bases at J; junction bases unmatched: 5. The CDR3 consists of 12 residues. The CDR3 region is CSANRGVTEAFF. CDR3 in DNA: TGCAGTGCGAACAGGGGGGTGACTGAAGCTTTCTTT.

This clonotype was detected ten times or more. V gene TRBV6-5 combines with J gene TRBJ1-4, with 8 bases identical to TRBD1. V was pared by 3 bases and J by 7 bases, with 4 bases of the junction left unmatched. The V gene's germline CDR1 is MNHEY and CDR2 SVGAGI. This CDR3 is 14 amino acids long. Here the CDR3 reads CASSYATGGEKLFF. CDR3 coding DNA: TGTGCCAGCAGTTATGCCACAGGGGGTGAAAAACTGTTTTTT.

This clonotype occurred many times. V usage is TRBV5-6 and J usage is TRBJ1-1; D might be TRBD1 (6 bases). V lost 4 bases, J lost 1 base, and 8 bases lay in between. The CDR3 has 13 residues. CDR1 and CDR2 (germline): SGHDT, YYEEEE. The CDR3 loop reads CASSPTGNTEAFF. The CDR3 bases are TGTGCCAGCAGCCCGACAGGGAACACTGAAGCTTTCTTT.

This clonotype was seen at least ten times. The V gene is TRBV18, the J gene TRBJ2-2; D is uncertain. This CDR3 region has 15 residues. Germline CDR1 reads KGHSH; CDR2 reads LQKENI. The V end was cut by 6 bases, the J end by 1 base, with 12 bases between. The CDR3 protein is CASSQYRQNTGELFF. The DNA of the CDR3 is TGTGCCAGCTCCCAATATCGTCAGAACACCGGGGAGCTGTTTTTT.

In this sample, this clonotype turned up many times. The chain employs TRBV28 and TRBJ2-7; the D is unclear. Germline CDR1 reads MDHEN; CDR2 reads SYDVKM. Trimming took off 3 bases at V and 0 bases at J, with 9 bases between the two ends. The CDR3 spans 14 residues. The CDR3 DNA follows: TGTGCCAGCAGTTTCGGGCGGCCCTCCTACGAGCAGTACTTC. This codes for CASSFGRPSYEQYF.

By sample share, this clonotype is medium-sized. The V gene is TRBV5-1, the J gene TRBJ2-7; D possibly corresponds to TRBD1 (6 bases). Germline V gives CDR1 SGHRS, CDR2 YFSETQ. Trimming took 5 bases from V and 6 from J, leaving 18 bases between them. The CDR3 has 14 amino acids. Here the CDR3 reads CASRERDGTFEQYF. CDR3 nucleotides: TGCGCCAGCAGAGAAAGGGACGGGACATTCGAGCAGTACTTC. Full variable domain (remainder filled in from reference TRBV5-1 and TRBJ2-7): KAGVTQTPRYLIKTRGQQVTLSCSPISGHRSVSWYQQTPGQGLQFLFEYFSETQRNKGNFPGRFSGRQFSNSRSEMNVSTLELGDSALYLCASRERDGTFEQYFGPGTRLTVT.

This clonotype was counted ten times or more. The chain couples TRBV20-1 to TRBJ2-7; 10 bases are shared with TRBD1. CDR1 and CDR2 (germline): DFQATT, SNEGSKA (reference sequence). This CDR3 spans 14 amino acids. After removal of 6 bases from V and 3 bases from J, the junction contained 8 bases not matched to a gene. CDR3 sequence reads: CSAPTRDRGYEQYF. For the CDR3, the DNA is TGCAGTGCGCCAACCCGGGACAGGGGCTACGAGCAGTACTTC.

This clonotype showed up just once. This rearrangement joins TRBV19 to TRBJ1-1; D not resolved. The CDR3 consists of 13 residues. The V end was cut by 2 bases, the J end by 0 bases, with 4 bases between. From germline, CDR1 is LNHDA and CDR2 SQIVND (reference sequence). CDR3 coding DNA: TGTGCCAGTAGTATAAACATGAACACTGAAGCTTTCTTT. It translates to CASSINMNTEAFF.

This clonotype was picked up many times. V and J are TRBV20-1 and TRBJ1-2, with 10 nucleotides matching TRBD1. The CDR3 spans 17 residues. J was trimmed by 4 bases and V by 0 bases; bases with no gene match: 11. CDR1 and CDR2 (germline): DFQATT, SNEGSKA (reference sequence). As DNA, the CDR3 is TGCAGTGCTAGAGATCCCGACAGGGGGCTGTGGGGCTATGGCTACACCTTC. It codes for CSARDPDRGLWGYGYTF.

This clonotype has ten or more counts. V gene TRBV29-1 combines with J gene TRBJ1-2, with 9 positions matching TRBD1. Germline V gene sequence: CDR1 SQVTM, CDR2 ANQGSEA. This CDR3 contains 13 residues. V lost 4 bases to trimming and J lost 6 bases; unmatched junction nucleotides: 6. The CDR3 reads CSVATGGSHGYTF. The DNA for the CDR3 is TGCAGCGTTGCAACAGGGGGCTCTCATGGCTACACCTTC.

This clonotype was picked up many times. The genes are TRBV5-1 and TRBJ1-1, with D possibly being TRBD1 (5 bases). The CDR3 length is 14 residues. The ends were cut back, 0 bases at V and 3 bases at J, with 9 bases in the middle. Germline lookup yields CDR1 SGHRS and CDR2 YFSETQ. CDR3: CASSLVGQHTEAFF. The CDR3 region has the DNA TGCGCCAGCAGCTTGGTGGGGCAGCACACTGAAGCTTTCTTT.

This clonotype was seen ten or more times. The V gene is TRBV7-8, the J gene TRBJ2-7; D is possibly TRBD1 or TRBD2 (5 bases each). Germline-derived CDR1 and CDR2 are SGHVS and FQNEAQ. The CDR3 length is 14 residues. V lost 1 base, J lost 2 bases, and 9 bases lay in between. The CDR3 loop is CASSLGDRPYEQYF. The CDR3 region has the DNA TGTGCCAGCAGCTTAGGGGACCGGCCCTACGAGCAGTACTTC.